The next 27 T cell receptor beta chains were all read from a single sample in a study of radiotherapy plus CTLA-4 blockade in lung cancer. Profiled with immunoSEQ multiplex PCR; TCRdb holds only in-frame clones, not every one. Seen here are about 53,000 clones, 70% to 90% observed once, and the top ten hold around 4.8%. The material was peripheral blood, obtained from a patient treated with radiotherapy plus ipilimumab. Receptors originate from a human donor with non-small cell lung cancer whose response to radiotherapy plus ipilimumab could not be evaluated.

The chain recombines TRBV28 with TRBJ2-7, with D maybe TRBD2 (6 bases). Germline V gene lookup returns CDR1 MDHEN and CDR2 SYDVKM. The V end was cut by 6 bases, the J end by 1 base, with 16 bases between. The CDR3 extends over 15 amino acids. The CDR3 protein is CASSPGTEGSYEQYF. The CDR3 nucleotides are TGTGCCAGCAGCCCCGGGACGGAGGGTTCCTACGAGCAGTACTTC.

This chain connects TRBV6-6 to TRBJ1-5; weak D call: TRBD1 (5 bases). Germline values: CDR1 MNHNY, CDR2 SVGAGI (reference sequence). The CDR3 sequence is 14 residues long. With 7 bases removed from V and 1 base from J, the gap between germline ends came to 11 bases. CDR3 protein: CASNRWGSNQPQHF. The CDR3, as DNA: TGTGCCAGCAACCGCTGGGGCAGCAATCAGCCCCAGCATTTT.

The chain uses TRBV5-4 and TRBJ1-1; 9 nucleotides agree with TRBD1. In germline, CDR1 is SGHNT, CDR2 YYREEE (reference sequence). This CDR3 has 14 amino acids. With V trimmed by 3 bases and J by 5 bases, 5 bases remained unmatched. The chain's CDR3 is CASSSGQGRTEAFF. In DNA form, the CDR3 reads TGTGCCAGCAGCTCGGGACAGGGAAGGACTGAAGCTTTCTTT.

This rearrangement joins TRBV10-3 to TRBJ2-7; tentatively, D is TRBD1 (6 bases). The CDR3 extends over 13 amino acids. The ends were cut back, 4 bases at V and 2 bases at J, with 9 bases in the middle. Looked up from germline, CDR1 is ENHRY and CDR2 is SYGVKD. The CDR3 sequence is CAISGTATYEQYF. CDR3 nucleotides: TGTGCCATCAGTGGGACAGCTACCTACGAGCAGTACTTC.

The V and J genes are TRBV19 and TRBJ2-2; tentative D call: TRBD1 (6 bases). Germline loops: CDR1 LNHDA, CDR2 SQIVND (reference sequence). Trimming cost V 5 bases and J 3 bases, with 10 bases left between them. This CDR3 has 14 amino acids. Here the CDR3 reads CASSWAGDTGELFF. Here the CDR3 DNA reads TGTGCCAGTAGTTGGGCAGGGGACACCGGGGAGCTGTTTTTT.

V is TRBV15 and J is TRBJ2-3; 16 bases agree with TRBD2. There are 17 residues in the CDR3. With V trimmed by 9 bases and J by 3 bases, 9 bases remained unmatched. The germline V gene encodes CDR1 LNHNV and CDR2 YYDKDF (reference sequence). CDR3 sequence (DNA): TGTGCCACAGGGGGGACTAGCGGGAGGGCCAAGACAGATACGCAGTATTTT. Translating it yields CATGGTSGRAKTDTQYF. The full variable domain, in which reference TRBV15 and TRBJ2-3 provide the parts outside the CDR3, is DAMVIQNPRYQVTQFGKPVTLSCSQTLNHNVMYWYQQKSSQAPKLLFHYYDKDFNNEADTPDNFQSRRPNTSFCFLDIRSPGLGDTAMYLCATGGTSGRAKTDTQYFGPGTRLTVL.

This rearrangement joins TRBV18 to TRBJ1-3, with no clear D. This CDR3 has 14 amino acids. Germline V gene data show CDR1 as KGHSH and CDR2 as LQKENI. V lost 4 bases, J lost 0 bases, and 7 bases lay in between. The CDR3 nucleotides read TGTGCCAGCTCACAATCGGTCTCTGGAAACACCATATATTTT. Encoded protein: CASSQSVSGNTIYF. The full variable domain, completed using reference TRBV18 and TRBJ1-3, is NAGVMQNPRHLVRRRGQEARLRCSPMKGHSHVYWYRQLPEEGLKFMVYLQKENIIDESGMPKERFSAEFPKEGPSILRIQQVVRGDSAAYFCASSQSVSGNTIYFGEGSWLTVV.

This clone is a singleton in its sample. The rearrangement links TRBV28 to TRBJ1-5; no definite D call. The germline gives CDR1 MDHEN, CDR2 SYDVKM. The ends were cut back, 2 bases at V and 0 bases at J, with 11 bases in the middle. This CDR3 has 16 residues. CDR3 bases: TGTGCCAGCAGTTTAACGGGAGACTATAGCAATCAGCCCCAGCATTTT. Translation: CASSLTGDYSNQPQHF.

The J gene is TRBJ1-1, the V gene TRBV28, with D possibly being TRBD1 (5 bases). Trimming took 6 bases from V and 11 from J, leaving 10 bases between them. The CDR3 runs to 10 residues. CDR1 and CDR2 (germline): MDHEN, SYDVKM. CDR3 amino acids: CASRAQGAFF. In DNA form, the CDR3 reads TGTGCCAGCAGGGCCCAGGGCGCTTTCTTT.

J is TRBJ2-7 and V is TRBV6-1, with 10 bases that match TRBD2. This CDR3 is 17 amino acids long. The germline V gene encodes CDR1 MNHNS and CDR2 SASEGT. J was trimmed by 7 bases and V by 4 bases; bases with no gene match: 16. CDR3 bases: TGTGCCAGCAGTGCCACGGCTAGCGGGAGCCTTTCGGGAGAGCAGTACTTC. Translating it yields CASSATASGSLSGEQYF.

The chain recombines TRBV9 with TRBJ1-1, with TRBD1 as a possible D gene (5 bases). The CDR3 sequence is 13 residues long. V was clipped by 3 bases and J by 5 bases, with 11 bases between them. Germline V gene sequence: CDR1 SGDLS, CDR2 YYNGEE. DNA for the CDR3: TGTGCCAGCAGCGGCCTCGGGGGTACTGAAGCTTTCTTT. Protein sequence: CASSGLGGTEAFF. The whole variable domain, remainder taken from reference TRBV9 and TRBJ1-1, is DSGVTQTPKHLITATGQRVTLRCSPRSGDLSVYWYQQSLDQGLQFLIQYYNGEERAKGNILERFSAQQFPDLHSELNLSSLELGDSALYFCASSGLGGTEAFFGQGTRLTVV.

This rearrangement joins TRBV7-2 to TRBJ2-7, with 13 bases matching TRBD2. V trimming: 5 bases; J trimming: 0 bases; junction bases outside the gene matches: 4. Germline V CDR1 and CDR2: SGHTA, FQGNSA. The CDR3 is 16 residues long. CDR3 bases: TGTGCCAGCAGCCTGTGGACTAGCGGGAGCTCCTACGAGCAGTACTTC. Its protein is CASSLWTSGSSYEQYF.

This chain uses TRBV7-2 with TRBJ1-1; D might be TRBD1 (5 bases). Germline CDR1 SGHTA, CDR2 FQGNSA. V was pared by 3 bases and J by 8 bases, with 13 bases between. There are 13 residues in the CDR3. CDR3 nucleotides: TGTGCCAGCAGCTTCCAGTGGGGGGGAGAAGCTTTCTTT. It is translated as CASSFQWGGEAFF.

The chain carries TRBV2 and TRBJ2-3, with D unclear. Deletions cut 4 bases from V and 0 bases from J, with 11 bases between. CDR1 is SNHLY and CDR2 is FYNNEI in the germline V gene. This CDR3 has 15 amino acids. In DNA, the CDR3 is TGTGCCAGCAGTGCAAGCGCCGCTAGCACAGATACGCAGTATTTT. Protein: CASSASAASTDTQYF.

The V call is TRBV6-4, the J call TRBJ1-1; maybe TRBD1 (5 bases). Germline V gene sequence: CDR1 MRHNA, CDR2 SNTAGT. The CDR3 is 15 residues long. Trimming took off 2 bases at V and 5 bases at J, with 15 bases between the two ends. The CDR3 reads CASSDRQGRRTEAFF. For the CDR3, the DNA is TGTGCCAGCAGTGACCGCCAGGGTAGGAGAACTGAAGCTTTCTTT.

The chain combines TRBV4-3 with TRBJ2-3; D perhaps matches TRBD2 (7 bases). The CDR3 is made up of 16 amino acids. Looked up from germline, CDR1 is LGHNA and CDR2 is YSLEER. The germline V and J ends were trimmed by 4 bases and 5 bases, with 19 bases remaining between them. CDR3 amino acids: CASSLQGGGLEDTQYF. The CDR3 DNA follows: TGCGCCAGCAGCCTCCAAGGGGGAGGGTTGGAAGATACGCAGTATTTT.

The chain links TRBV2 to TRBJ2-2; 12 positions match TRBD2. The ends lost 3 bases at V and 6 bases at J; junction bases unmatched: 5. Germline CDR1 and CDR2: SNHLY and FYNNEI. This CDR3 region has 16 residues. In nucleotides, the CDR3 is TGTGCCAGCAGTGAGACTAGCGGGAGCTTTTCCGGGGAGCTGTTTTTT. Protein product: CASSETSGSFSGELFF.

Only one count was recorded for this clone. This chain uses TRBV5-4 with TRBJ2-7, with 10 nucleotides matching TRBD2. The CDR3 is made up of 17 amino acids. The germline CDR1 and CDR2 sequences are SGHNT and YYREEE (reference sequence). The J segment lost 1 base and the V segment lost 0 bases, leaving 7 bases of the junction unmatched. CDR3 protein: CASSLATGTSASYEQYF. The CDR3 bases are TGTGCCAGCAGCTTGGCTACCGGGACTAGCGCATCCTACGAGCAGTACTTC.

In DNA, the CDR3 is TGTGCCAGCAGCTTGGGACAGGGTAAAGTGAACACTGAAGCTTTCTTT. Translation: CASSLGQGKVNTEAFF. The chain couples TRBV5-4 to TRBJ1-1; 7 bases line up with TRBD1. Per the germline V gene, CDR1 is SGHNT and CDR2 is YYREEE (reference sequence). This CDR3 has 16 amino acids. J gave up 0 bases and V 0 bases, and 5 bases lay outside the gene matches. The whole variable domain, remainder taken from reference TRBV5-4 and TRBJ1-1, is ETGVTQSPTHLIKTRGQQVTLRCSSQSGHNTVSWYQQALGQGPQFIFQYYREEENGRGNFPPRFSGLQFPNYSSELNVNALELDDSALYLCASSLGQGKVNTEAFFGQGTRLTVV.

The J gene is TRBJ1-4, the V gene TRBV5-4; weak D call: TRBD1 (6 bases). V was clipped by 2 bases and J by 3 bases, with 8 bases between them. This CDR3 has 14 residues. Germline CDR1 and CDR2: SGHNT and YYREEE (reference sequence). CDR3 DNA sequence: TGTGCCAGCAGCTTCCAGGGGTCTAATGAAAAACTGTTTTTT. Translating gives CASSFQGSNEKLFF. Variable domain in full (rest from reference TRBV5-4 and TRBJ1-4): ETGVTQSPTHLIKTRGQQVTLRCSSQSGHNTVSWYQQALGQGPQFIFQYYREEENGRGNFPPRFSGLQFPNYSSELNVNALELDDSALYLCASSFQGSNEKLFFGSGTQLSVL.

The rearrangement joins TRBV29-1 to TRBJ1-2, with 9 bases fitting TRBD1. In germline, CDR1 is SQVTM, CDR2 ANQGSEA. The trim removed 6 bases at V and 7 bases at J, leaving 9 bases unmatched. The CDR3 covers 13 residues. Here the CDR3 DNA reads TGCAGCGTCTACAAGACAGGGGGAATTGGCTACACCTTC. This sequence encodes CSVYKTGGIGYTF. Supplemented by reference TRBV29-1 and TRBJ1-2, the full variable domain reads SAVISQKPSRDICQRGTSLTIQCQVDSQVTMMFWYRQQPGQSLTLIATANQGSEATYESGFVIDKFPISRPNLTFSTLTVSNMSPEDSSIYLCSVYKTGGIGYTFGSGTRLTVV.

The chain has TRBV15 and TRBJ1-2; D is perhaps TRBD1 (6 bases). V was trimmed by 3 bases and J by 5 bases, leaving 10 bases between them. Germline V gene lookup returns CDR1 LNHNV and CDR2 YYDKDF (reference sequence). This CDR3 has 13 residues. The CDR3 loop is CATSRGDNYGYTF. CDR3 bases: TGTGCCACCAGCAGGGGGGACAATTATGGCTACACCTTC.

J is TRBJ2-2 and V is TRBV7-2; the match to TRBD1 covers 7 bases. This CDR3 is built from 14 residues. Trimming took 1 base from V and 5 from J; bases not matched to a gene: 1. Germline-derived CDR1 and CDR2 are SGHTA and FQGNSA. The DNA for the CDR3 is TGTGCCAGCAGCTTAGGCAGGGGGACCGGGGAGCTGTTTTTT. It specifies CASSLGRGTGELFF.

CDR3 amino acids: CASKLRHLSGNQPQHF. The CDR3 DNA is TGTGCCAGCAAACTCAGACATCTATCGGGCAATCAGCCCCAGCATTTT. The chain recombines TRBV9 with TRBJ1-5; D gene uncertain. The CDR3 is 16 amino acids. Germline V lookup: CDR1 SGDLS, CDR2 YYNGEE. V was cut by 6 bases and J by 2 bases, with 18 bases left in between.

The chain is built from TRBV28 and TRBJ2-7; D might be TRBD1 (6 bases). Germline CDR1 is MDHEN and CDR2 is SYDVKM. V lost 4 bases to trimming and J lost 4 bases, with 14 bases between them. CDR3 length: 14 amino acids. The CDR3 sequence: CASSSGQLTYEQYF. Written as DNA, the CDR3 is TGTGCCAGCAGTTCCGGACAGTTAACTTACGAGCAGTACTTC.

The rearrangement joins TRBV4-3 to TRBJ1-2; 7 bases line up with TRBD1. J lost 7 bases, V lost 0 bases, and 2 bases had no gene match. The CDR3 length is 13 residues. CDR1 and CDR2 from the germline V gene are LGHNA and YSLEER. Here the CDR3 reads CASSQDRTGGYTF. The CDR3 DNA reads TGCGCCAGCAGCCAAGATCGGACAGGTGGCTACACCTTC.

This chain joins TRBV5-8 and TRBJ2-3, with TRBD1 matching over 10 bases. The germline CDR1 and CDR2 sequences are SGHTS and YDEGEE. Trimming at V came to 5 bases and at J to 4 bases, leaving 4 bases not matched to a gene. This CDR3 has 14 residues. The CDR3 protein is CASRTDRGADTQYF. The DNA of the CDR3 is TGTGCCAGCAGGACGGACAGGGGGGCAGATACGCAGTATTTT.